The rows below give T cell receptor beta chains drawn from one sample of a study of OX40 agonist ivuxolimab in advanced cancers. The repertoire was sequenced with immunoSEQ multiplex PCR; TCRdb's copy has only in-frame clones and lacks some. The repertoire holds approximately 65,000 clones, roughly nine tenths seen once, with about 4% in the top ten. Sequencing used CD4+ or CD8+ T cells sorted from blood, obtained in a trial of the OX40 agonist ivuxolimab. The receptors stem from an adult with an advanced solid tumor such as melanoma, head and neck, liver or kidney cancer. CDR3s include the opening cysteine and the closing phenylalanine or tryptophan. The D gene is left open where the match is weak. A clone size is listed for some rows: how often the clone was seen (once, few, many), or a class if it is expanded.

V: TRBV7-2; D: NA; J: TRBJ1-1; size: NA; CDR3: CASSLARSGMGTEAFF; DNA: TGTGCCAGCAGCTTAGCGAGGTCAGGGATGGGCACTGAAGCTTTCTTT
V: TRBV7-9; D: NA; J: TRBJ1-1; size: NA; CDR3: CASSPQGNTEAFF; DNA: TGTGCCAGCAGCCCACAGGGTAACACTGAAGCTTTCTTT
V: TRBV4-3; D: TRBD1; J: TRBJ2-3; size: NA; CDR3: CASSQFPSRDRGDTQYF; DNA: TGCGCCAGCAGCCAATTCCCGTCCCGGGACAGGGGAGATACGCAGTATTTT
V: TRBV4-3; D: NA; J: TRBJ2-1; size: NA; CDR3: CASSQEPNNEQFF; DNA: TGCGCCAGCAGCCAAGAACCGAACAATGAGCAGTTCTTC
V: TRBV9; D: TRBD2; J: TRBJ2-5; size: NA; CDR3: CASSRTGTSGQETQYF; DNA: TGTGCCAGCAGCCGTACCGGGACTAGCGGGCAAGAGACCCAGTACTTC
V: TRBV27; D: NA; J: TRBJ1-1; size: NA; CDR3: CASTRGRSTEAFF; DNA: TGTGCCAGCACCCGGGGGAGATCCACTGAAGCTTTCTTT
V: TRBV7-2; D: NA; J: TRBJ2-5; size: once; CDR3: CASSLDTGEVETQYF; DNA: TGTGCCAGCAGCTTAGACACAGGGGAGGTGGAGACCCAGTACTTC
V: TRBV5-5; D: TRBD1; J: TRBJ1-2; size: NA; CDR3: CASSGNRGFNYGYTF; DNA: TGTGCCAGCAGCGGGAACAGGGGATTTAACTATGGCTACACCTTC
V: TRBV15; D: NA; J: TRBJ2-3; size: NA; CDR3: CATSRDWSVDTQYF; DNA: TGTGCCACCAGCCGGGACTGGTCGGTAGATACGCAGTATTTT
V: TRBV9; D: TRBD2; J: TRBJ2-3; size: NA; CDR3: CASSVLRESRTDTQYF; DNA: TGTGCCAGCAGCGTATTGCGGGAGTCTCGCACAGATACGCAGTATTTT
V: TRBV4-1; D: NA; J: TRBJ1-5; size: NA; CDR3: CASSLGWTEVHQPQHF; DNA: TGCGCCAGCAGCCTAGGATGGACAGAAGTTCATCAGCCCCAGCATTTT
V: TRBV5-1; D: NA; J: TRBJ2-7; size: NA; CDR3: CASRAGELYEQYF; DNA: TGCGCCAGCAGGGCCGGGGAATTGTACGAGCAGTACTTC
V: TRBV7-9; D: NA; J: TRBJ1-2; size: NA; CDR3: CASSLELYGYTF; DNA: TGTGCCAGCAGCTTAGAGCTCTATGGCTACACCTTC
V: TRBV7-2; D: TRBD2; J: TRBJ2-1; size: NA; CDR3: CASSLAASGKAEQFF; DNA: TGTGCCAGCAGCTTAGCGGCTAGCGGGAAAGCTGAGCAGTTCTTC
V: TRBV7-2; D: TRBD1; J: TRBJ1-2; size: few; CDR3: CASSPQGGNYGYTF; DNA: TGTGCCAGCAGCCCTCAGGGGGGAAACTATGGCTACACCTTC
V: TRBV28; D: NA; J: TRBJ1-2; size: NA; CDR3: CASTPLGSSNYGYTF; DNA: TGTGCCAGCACCCCCCTGGGCAGCTCTAACTATGGCTACACCTTC
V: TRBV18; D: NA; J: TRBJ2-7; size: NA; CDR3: CASSQNRAYEQYF; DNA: TGTGCCAGCTCACAAAACCGGGCCTACGAGCAGTACTTC
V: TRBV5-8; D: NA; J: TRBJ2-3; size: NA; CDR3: CASSFRTPSTDTQYF; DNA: TGTGCCAGCAGCTTTAGGACTCCCAGCACAGATACGCAGTATTTT
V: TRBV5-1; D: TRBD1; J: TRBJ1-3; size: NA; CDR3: CASNPGTASGNTIYF; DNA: TGCGCCAGCAACCCCGGGACAGCCTCTGGAAACACCATATATTTT
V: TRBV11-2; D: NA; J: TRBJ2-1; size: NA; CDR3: CASSPPLGGNYNEQFF; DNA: TGTGCCAGCAGCCCACCTCTTGGGGGAAACTACAATGAGCAGTTCTTC
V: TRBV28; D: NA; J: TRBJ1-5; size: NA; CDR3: CASTPQNGNQPQHF; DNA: TGTGCCAGCACCCCCCAGAATGGGAATCAGCCCCAGCATTTT
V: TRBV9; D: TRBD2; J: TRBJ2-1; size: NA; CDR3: CASSVISGRGNEQFF; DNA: TGTGCCAGCAGCGTAATAAGCGGGAGGGGCAATGAGCAGTTCTTC
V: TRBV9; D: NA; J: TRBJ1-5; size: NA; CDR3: CASSADPRSLRHF; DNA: TGTGCCAGCAGCGCAGATCCCAGGTCCCTTCGGCATTTT
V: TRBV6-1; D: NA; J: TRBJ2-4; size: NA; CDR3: CASSEARQTTNIQYF; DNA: TGTGCCAGCAGTGAAGCGCGGCAGACTACAAACATTCAGTACTTC
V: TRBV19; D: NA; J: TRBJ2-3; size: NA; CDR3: CASSIDRSTDTQYF; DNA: TGTGCCAGTAGTATAGACAGGTCCACAGATACGCAGTATTTT
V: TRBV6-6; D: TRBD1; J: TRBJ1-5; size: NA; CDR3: CASSYRTGSNQPQHF; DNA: TGTGCCAGCAGTTACCGGACAGGTTCGAATCAGCCCCAGCATTTT
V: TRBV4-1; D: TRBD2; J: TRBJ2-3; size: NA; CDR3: CASSLRDYVMNTQYF; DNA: TGCGCCAGCAGCCTCCGGGACTATGTCATGAATACGCAGTATTTT
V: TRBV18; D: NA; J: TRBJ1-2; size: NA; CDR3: CASSPAVNYGYTF; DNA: TGTGCCAGCTCACCGGCGGTTAACTATGGCTACACCTTC
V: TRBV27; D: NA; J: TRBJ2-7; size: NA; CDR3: CASSLSGYSSYEQYF; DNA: TGTGCCAGCAGTTTATCTGGATACAGCTCCTACGAGCAGTACTTC